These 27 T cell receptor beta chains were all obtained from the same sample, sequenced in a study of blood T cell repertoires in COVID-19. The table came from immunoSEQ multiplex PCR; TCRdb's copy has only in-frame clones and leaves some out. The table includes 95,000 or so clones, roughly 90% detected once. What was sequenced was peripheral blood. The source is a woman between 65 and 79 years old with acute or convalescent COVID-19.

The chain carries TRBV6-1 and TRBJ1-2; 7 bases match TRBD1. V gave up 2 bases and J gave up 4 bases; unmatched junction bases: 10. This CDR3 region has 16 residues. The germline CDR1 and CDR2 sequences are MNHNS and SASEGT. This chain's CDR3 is CASSEQIWGQTYGYTF. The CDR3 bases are TGTGCCAGCAGTGAACAGATCTGGGGACAGACCTATGGCTACACCTTC.

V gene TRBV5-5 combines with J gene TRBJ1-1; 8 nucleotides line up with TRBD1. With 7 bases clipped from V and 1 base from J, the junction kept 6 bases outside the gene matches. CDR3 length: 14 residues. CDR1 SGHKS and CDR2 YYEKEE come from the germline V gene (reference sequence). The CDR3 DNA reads TGTGCCAGCCAACCTACAGGGGGGAACACTGAAGCTTTCTTT. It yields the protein CASQPTGGNTEAFF. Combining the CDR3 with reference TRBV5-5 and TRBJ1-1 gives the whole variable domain DAGVTQSPTHLIKTRGQQVTLRCSPISGHKSVSWYQQVLGQGPQFIFQYYEKEERGRGNFPDRFSARQFPNYSSELNVNALLLGDSALYLCASQPTGGNTEAFFGQGTRLTVV.

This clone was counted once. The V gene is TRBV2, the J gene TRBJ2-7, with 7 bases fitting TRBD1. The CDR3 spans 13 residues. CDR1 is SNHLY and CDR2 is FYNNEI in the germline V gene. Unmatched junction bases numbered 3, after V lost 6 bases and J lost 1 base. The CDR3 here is CASRNRGSYEQYV. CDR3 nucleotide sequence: TGTGCCAGCAGGAACAGGGGTTCCTACGAGCAGTACGTC.

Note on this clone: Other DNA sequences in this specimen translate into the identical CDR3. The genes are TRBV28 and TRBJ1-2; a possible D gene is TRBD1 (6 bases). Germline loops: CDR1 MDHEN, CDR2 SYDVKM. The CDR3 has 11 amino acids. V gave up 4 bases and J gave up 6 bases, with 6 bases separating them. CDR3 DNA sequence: TGTGCCAGCAGTTACAGGGATGGCTACACCTTC. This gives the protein CASSYRDGYTF.

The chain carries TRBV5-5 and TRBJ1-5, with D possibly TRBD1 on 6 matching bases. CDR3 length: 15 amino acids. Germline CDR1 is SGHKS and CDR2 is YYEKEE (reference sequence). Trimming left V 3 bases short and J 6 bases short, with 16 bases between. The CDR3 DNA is TGTGCCAGCAGCTGGACCGGGACCAGGGGTCAGCCCCAGCATTTT. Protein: CASSWTGTRGQPQHF.

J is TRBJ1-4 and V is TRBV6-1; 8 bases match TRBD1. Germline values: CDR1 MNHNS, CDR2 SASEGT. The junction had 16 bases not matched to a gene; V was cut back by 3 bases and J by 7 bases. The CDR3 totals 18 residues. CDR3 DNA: TGTGCCAGCAGTGACAGGGGGCAGTGGCGCTGGGGTCCTGAAAAACTGTTTTTT. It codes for CASSDRGQWRWGPEKLFF.

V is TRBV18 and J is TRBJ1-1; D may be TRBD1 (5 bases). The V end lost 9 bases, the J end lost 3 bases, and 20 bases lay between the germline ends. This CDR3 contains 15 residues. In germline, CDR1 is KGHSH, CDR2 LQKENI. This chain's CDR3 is CASTTRAGGYTEAFF. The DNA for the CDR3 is TGTGCCAGTACTACTAGGGCGGGGGGGTACACTGAAGCTTTCTTT. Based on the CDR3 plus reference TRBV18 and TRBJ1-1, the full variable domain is NAGVMQNPRHLVRRRGQEARLRCSPMKGHSHVYWYRQLPEEGLKFMVYLQKENIIDESGMPKERFSAEFPKEGPSILRIQQVVRGDSAAYFCASTTRAGGYTEAFFGQGTRLTVV.

The DNA for the CDR3 is TGTGCCAGCAGTGAGGGACAGGGGGCGGGTGAGCAGTTCTTC. Translating it yields CASSEGQGAGEQFF. V gene TRBV6-1 combines with J gene TRBJ2-1; 12 positions match TRBD1. The CDR3 is 14 amino acids. CDR1 is MNHNS, CDR2 SASEGT, per germline. V was pared by 3 bases and J by 9 bases, with 3 bases of the junction left unmatched.

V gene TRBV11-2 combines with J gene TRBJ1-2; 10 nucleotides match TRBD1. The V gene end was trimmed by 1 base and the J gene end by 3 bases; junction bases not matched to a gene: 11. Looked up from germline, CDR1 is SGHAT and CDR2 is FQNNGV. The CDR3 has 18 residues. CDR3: CASSLGIRGQGLDYGYTF. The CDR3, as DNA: TGTGCCAGCAGCTTAGGCATACGGGGACAGGGGCTCGACTATGGCTACACCTTC.

The CDR3 DNA reads as TGTGCCAGCAGTTCCAACAGGGGCACCGGGGAGCTGTTTTTT. Translating gives CASSSNRGTGELFF. V and J are TRBV7-2 and TRBJ2-2; 7 nucleotides match TRBD1. The CDR3 runs to 14 residues. V was clipped by 6 bases and J by 4 bases; unmatched bases: 5. Germline V gives CDR1 SGHTA, CDR2 FQGNSA.

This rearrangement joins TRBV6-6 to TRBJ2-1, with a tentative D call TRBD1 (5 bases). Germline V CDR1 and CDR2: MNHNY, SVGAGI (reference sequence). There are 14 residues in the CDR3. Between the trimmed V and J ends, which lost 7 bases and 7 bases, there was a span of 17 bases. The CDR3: CASTLRGGRNEQFF. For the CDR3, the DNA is TGTGCCAGCACCCTTAGGGGTGGTCGGAATGAGCAGTTCTTC.

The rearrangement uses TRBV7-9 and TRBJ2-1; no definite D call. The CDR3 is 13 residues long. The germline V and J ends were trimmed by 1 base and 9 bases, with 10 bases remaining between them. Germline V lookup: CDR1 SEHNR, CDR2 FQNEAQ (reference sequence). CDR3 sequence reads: CASSLVESVEQFF. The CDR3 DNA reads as TGTGCCAGCAGCTTAGTGGAGTCCGTTGAGCAGTTCTTC.

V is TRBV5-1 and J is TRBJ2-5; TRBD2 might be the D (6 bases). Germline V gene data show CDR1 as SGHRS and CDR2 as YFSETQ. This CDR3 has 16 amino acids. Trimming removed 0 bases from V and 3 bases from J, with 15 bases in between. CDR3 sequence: CASSLASKRREETQYF. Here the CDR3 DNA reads TGCGCCAGCAGCTTGGCCAGCAAGAGGAGGGAAGAGACCCAGTACTTC.

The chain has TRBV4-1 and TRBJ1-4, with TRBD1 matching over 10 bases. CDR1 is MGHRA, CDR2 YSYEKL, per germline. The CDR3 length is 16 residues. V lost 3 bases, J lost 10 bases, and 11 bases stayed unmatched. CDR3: CASSHTPGQGTPKLFF. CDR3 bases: TGCGCCAGCAGCCACACCCCGGGACAGGGGACACCAAAACTGTTTTTT.

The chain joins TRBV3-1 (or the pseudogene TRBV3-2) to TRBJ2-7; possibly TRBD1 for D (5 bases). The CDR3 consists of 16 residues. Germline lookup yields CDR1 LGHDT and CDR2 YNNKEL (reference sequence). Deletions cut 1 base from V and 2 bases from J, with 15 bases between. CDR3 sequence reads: CASSQVYVKGTYEQYF. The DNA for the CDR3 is TGTGCCAGCAGCCAAGTATACGTAAAGGGGACCTACGAGCAGTACTTC.

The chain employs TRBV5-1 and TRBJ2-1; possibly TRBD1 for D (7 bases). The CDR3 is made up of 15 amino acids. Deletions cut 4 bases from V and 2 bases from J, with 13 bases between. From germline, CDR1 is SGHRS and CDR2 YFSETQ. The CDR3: CASSLEGAPYNEQFF. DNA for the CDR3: TGCGCCAGCAGCCTGGAGGGGGCCCCCTACAATGAGCAGTTCTTC.

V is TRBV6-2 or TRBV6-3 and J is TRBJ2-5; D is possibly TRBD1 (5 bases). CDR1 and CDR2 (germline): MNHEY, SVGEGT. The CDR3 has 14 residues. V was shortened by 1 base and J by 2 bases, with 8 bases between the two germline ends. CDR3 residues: CASSYWTPQETQYF. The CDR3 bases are TGTGCCAGCAGTTACTGGACACCTCAAGAGACCCAGTACTTC.

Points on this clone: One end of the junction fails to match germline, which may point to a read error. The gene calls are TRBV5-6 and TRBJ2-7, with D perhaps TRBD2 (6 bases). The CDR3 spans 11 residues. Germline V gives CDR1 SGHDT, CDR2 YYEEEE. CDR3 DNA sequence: TGTGCCAGCAGCTTGGGGGCTAGCGAGGCCTTC. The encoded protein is CASSLGASEAF.

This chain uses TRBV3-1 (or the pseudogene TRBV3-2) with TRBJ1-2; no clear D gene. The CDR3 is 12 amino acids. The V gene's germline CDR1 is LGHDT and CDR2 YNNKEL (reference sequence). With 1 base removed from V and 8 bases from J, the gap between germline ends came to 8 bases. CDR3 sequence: CASSQVTVGYTF. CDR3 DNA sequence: TGTGCCAGCAGCCAAGTTACGGTGGGCTACACCTTC.

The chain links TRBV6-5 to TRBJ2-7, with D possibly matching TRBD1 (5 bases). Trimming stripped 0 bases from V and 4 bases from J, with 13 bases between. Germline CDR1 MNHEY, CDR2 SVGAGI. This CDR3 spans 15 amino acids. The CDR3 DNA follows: TGTGCCAGCAGTTACTCAGGGCAGGGCTTTTACGAGCAGTACGTC. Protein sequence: CASSYSGQGFYEQYV.

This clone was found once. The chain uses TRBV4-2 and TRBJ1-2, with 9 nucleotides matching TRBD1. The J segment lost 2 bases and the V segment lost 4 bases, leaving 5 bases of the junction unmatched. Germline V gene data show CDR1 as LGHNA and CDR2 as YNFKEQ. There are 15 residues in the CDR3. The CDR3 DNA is TGTGCCAGCAGCCCTACTGGGACAGGGAACTATGGCTACACCTTC. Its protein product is CASSPTGTGNYGYTF.

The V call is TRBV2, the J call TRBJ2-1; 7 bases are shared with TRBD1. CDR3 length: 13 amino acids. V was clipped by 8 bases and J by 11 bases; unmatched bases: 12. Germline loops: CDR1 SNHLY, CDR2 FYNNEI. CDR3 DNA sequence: TGTGCCAGCTTTTTAGGGGGCTATGGGAAGCAGTTCTTC. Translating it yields CASFLGGYGKQFF.

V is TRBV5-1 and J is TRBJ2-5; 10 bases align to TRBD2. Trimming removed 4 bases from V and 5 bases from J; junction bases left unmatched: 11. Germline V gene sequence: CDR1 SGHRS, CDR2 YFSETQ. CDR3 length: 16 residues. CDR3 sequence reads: CASSPVAGGLGETQYF. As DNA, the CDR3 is TGCGCCAGCAGCCCCGTAGCGGGAGGCCTTGGGGAGACCCAGTACTTC.

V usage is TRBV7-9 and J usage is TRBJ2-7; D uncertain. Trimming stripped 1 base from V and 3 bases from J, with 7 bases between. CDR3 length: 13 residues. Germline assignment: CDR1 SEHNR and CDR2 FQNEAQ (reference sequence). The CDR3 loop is CASSLGADYEQYV. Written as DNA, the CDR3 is TGTGCCAGCAGCTTAGGTGCAGACTACGAGCAGTACGTC.

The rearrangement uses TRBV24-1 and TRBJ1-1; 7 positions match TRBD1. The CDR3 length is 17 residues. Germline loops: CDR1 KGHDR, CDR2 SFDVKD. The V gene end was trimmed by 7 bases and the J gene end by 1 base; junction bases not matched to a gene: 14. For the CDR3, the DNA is TGTGCCACCAGGCGCCCGGGACAGCTGATAGCGAACACTGAAGCTTTCTTT. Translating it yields CATRRPGQLIANTEAFF.

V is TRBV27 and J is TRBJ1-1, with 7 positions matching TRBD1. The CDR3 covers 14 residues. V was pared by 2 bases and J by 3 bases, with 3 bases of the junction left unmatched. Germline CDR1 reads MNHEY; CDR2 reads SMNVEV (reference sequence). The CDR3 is CASSLRDRYTEAFF. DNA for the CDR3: TGTGCCAGCAGTTTAAGGGACAGATACACTGAAGCTTTCTTT.

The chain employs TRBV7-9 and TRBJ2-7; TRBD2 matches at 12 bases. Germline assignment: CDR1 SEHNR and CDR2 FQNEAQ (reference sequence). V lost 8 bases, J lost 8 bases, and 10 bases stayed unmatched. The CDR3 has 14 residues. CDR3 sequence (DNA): TGTGCCAGCGGACTAGCGGGACAGAAAATCCAGCAGTACTTC. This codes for CASGLAGQKIQQYF.